This T cell receptor (beta chain) was captured by sequencing in a study of T-cell memory formation after mild COVID-19. Study in general: The study found TCR clusters largely donor specific.

V trimming: 11 bases; J trimming: 12 bases; junction bases outside the gene matches: 10. This CDR3 has 11 residues. The germline V gene has CDR1 MNHNY and CDR2 SVGAGI (reference sequence). Findings of the study overall: The study found contracting CD4+ clones mainly in CM and EM and contracting CD8+ clones in EMRA.

Researchers used 5'RACE with constant-segment primers to make TCR alpha and TCR beta cDNA libraries that carry sample barcodes and UMIs. TCRdb itself ran the 5' RACE reads through MiXCR, one entry per CDR3 protein. The profile covers roughly 450,000 distinct CDR3 sequences, with 15% to 20% appearing a single time and 20% to 25% taken by the ten largest. Concerning this clonotype itself: As yet, its antigen is unknown.

The sequenced sample was PBMCs or a T cell subset sorted from them (not recorded which). The sequence was obtained from a man aged 18 to 35 who had mild COVID-19 (a few samples of this study predate the infection). Cell type and time point are not known. V usage is TRBV6-6 and J usage is TRBJ2-4; 7 bases line up with TRBD2. The CDR3: CAGGGYLDQYF. The CDR3 DNA reads as TGTGCCGGGGGGGGATACTTAGATCAGTACTTC.